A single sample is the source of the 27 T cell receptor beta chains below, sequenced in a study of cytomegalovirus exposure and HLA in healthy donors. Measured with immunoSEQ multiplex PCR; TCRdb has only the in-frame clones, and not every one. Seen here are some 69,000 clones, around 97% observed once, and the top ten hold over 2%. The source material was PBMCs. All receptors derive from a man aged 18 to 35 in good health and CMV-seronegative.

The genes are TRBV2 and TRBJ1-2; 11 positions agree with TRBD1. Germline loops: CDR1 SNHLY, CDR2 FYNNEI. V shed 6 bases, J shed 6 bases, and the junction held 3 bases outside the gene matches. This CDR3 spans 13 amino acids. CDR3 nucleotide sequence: TGTGCCAGCAGAGGACAGGGGGCGGATGGCTACACCTTC. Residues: CASRGQGADGYTF.

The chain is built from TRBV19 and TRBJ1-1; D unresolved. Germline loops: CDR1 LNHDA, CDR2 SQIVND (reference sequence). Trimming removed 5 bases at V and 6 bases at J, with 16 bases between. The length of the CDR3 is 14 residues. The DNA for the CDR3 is TGTGCCAGTAGTTGGGAGGCGGGGATGGCTGAAGCTTTCTTT. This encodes CASSWEAGMAEAFF.

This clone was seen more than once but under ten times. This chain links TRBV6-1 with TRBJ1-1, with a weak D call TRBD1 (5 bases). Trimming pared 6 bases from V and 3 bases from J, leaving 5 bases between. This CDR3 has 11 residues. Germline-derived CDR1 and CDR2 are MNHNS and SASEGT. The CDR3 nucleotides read TGTGCCAGCAGAGGGGACACTGAAGCTTTCTTT. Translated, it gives CASRGDTEAFF.

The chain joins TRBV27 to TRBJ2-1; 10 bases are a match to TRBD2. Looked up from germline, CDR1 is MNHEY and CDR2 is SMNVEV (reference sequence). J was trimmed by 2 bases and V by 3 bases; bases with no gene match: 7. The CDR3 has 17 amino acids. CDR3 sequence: CASSFRTSGTTYNEQFF. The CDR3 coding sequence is TGTGCCAGCAGTTTTCGTACTAGCGGGACAACCTACAATGAGCAGTTCTTC.

CDR3 residues: CASSHSQGARGMNTEAFF. CDR3 nucleotide sequence: TGCGCCAGCAGCCATTCGCAGGGGGCGCGTGGGATGAACACTGAAGCTTTCTTT. The chain is built from TRBV4-1 and TRBJ1-1; 8 bases fit TRBD1. V trimming: 3 bases; J trimming: 0 bases; junction bases outside the gene matches: 12. Germline CDR1 and CDR2: MGHRA and YSYEKL. The CDR3 is made up of 18 amino acids.

CDR3: CASSRGGSYNEQFF. Here the CDR3 DNA reads TGTGCCAGCTCTCGCGGGGGAAGCTACAATGAGCAGTTCTTC. The rearrangement joins TRBV7-9 to TRBJ2-1; 7 positions agree with TRBD2. CDR1 is SEHNR, CDR2 FQNEAQ, per germline (reference sequence). V dropped 8 bases and J dropped 3; count of bases not matched to a gene: 7. The CDR3 consists of 14 residues. Full variable domain (outside the CDR3, taken from reference TRBV7-9 and TRBJ2-1): DTGVSQNPRHKITKRGQNVTFRCDPISEHNRLYWYRQTLGQGPEFLTYFQNEAQLEKSRLLSDRFSAERPKGSFSTLEIQRTEQGDSAMYLCASSRGGSYNEQFFGPGTRLTVL.

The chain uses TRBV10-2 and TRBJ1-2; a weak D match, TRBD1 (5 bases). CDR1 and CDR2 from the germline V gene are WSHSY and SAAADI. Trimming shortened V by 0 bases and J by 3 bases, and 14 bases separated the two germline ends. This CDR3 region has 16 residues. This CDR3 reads CASSESPQGIHYGYTF. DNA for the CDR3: TGCGCCAGCAGTGAGTCCCCCCAGGGAATACACTATGGCTACACCTTC.

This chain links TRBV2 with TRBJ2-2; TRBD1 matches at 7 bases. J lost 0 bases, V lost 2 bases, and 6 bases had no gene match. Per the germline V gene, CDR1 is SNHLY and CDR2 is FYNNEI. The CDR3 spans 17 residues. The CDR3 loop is CASSEMPTGTNTGELFF. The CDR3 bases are TGTGCCAGCAGTGAAATGCCGACAGGGACGAACACCGGGGAGCTGTTTTTT.

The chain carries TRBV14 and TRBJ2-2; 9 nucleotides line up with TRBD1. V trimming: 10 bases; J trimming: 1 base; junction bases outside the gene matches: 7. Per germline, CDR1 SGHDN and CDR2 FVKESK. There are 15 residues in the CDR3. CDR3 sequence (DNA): TGTGCCACCGAAAAGGGACAGGGGAACACCGGGGAGCTGTTTTTT. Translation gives CATEKGQGNTGELFF.

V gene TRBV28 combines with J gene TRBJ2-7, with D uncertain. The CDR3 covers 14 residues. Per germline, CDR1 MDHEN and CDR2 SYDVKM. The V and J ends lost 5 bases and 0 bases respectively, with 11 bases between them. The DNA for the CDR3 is TGTGCCAGCAGTCCTCGGGTCGCCTCCTACGAGCAGTACTTC. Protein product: CASSPRVASYEQYF.

For the CDR3, the DNA is TGTGCCACCAGCTGGCTCGCGGGGGAGGGCTACACCTTC. Translating it yields CATSWLAGEGYTF. This sequence joins TRBV15 and TRBJ1-2, with D tentatively TRBD1 (5 bases). CDR1 and CDR2 from the germline V gene are LNHNV and YYDKDF (reference sequence). V lost 5 bases and J 8 bases, leaving 15 bases between the germline ends. This CDR3 has 13 residues.

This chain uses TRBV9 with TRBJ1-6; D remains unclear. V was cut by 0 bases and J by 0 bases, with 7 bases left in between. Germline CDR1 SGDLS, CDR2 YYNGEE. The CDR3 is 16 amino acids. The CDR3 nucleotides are TGTGCCAGCAGCGTAGGGTACAGCTCCTATAATTCACCCCTCCACTTT. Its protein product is CASSVGYSSYNSPLHF.

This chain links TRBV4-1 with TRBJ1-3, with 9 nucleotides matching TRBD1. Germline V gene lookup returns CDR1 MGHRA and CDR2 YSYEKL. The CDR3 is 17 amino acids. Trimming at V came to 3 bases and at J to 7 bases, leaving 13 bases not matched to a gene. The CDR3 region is CASSHLLGQGRGNTIYF. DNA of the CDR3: TGCGCCAGCAGCCACCTCCTGGGACAGGGCAGGGGGAACACCATATATTTT.

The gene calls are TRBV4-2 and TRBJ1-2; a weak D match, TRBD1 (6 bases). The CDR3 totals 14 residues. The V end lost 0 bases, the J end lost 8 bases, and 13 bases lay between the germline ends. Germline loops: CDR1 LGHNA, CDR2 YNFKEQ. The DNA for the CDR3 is TGTGCCAGCAGCCAAGAAGTAGCGGGGGCGGGCTACACCTTC. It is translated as CASSQEVAGAGYTF.

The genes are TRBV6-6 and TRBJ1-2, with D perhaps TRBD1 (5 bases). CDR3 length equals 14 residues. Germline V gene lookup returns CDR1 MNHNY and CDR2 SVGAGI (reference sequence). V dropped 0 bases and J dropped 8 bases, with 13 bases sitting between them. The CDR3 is CASSYSRQGGGYTF. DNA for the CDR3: TGTGCCAGCAGTTACTCGAGGCAGGGTGGCGGCTACACCTTC.

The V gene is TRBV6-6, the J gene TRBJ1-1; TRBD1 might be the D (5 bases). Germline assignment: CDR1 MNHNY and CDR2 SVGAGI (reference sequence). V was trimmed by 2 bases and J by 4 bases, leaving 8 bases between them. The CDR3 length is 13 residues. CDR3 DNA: TGTGCCAGCAGTTACATGGGGGGCACTGAAGCTTTCTTT. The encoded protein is CASSYMGGTEAFF.

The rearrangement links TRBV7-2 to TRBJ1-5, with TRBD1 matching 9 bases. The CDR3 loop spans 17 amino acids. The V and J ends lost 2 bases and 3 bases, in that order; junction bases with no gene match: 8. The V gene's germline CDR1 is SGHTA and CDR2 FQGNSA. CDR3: CASSLYIRTGDNQPQHF. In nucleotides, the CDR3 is TGTGCCAGCAGCTTATACATCCGGACAGGGGACAATCAGCCCCAGCATTTT.

The CDR3 nucleotides are TGTGCCACCAGCGCCGACAGGGGAACCGGAAACACCATATATTTT. Translated: CATSADRGTGNTIYF. This rearrangement joins TRBV15 to TRBJ1-3; the match to TRBD1 covers 8 bases. V dropped 5 bases and J dropped 4; count of bases not matched to a gene: 7. CDR3 size: 15 residues. Germline CDR1 LNHNV, CDR2 YYDKDF (reference sequence).

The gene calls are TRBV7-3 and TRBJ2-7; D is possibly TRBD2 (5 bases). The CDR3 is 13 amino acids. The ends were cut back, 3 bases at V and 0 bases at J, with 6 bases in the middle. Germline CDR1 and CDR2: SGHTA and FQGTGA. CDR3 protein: CASSLDSSYEQYF. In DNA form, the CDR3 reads TGTGCCAGCAGCTTGGACTCCTCCTACGAGCAGTACTTC.

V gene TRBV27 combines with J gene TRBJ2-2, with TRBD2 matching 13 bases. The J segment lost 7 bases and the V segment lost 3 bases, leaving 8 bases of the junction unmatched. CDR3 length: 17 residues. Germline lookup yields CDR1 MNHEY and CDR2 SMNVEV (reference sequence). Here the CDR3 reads CASSFFGLAGVIGELFF. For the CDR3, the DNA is TGTGCCAGCAGTTTTTTCGGACTAGCGGGAGTTATCGGGGAGCTGTTTTTT.

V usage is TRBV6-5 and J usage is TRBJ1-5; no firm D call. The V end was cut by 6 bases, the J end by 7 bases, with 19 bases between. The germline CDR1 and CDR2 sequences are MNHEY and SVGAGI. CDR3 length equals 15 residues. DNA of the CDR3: TGTGCCAGCAGCCAAGTTGCGGGGTTAGGGCAGCCCCAGCATTTT. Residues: CASSQVAGLGQPQHF.

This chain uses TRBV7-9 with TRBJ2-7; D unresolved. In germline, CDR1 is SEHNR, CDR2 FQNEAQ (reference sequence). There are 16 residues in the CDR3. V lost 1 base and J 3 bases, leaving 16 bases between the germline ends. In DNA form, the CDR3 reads TGTGCCAGCAGCTTAGATTTAACTGCTTCCTACTACGAGCAGTACTTC. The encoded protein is CASSLDLTASYYEQYF.

CDR3 sequence reads: CASSLVGVRETQYF. The CDR3 DNA reads as TGCGCCAGCAGCTTGGTCGGGGTCCGAGAGACCCAGTACTTC. The J gene is TRBJ2-5, the V gene TRBV5-1, with D possibly being TRBD2 (5 bases). V was shortened by 0 bases and J by 4 bases, with 10 bases between the two germline ends. The CDR3 is 14 residues long. CDR1 and CDR2 from the germline V gene are SGHRS and YFSETQ.

The CDR3 here is CASSYTDTQYF. In DNA, the CDR3 is TGTGCCAGTAGTTACACAGATACGCAGTATTTT. The chain links TRBV19 to TRBJ2-3, with unresolved D. The CDR3 runs 11 residues. V was cut by 5 bases and J by 2 bases, with 2 bases left in between. CDR1 LNHDA and CDR2 SQIVND come from the germline V gene (reference sequence).

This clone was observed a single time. In nucleotides, the CDR3 is TGTGCCAGTAGTATAACAGGGGCGAGCACAGATACGCAGTATTTT. Its protein product is CASSITGASTDTQYF. This chain uses TRBV19 with TRBJ2-3; 7 bases fit TRBD1. CDR3 size: 15 residues. CDR1 and CDR2 (germline): LNHDA, SQIVND (reference sequence). V shed 2 bases, J shed 0 bases, and the junction held 2 bases outside the gene matches.

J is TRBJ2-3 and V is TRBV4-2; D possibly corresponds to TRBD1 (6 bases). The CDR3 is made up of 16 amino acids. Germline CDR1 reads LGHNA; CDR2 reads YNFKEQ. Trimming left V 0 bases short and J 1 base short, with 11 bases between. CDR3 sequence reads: CASSQEQGFGTDTQYF. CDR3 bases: TGTGCCAGCAGCCAAGAACAGGGATTTGGCACAGATACGCAGTATTTT.

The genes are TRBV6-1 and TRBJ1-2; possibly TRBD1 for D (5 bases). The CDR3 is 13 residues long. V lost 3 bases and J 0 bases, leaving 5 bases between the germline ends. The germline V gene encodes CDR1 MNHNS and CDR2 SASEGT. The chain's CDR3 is CASSEDTNYGYTF. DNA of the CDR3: TGTGCCAGCAGTGAGGACACTAACTATGGCTACACCTTC.